This TCR beta chain was captured in a study of T-cell reconstitution after alpha-beta-depleted transplantation in children. This clonotype was seen ten or more times. The CDR3 totals 14 residues. CDR1 and CDR2 from the germline V gene are MNHNS and SASEGT. V lost 6 bases and J lost 2, with 14 bases in between. Molecular barcoding with unique molecular identifiers was used for the TCRbeta library. In TCRdb, the PCR reads were re-called with MiXCR into one record per CDR3 protein. The sample gives about 140,000 distinct CDR3 sequences, around 9% of which show up once; 15% to 20% is in the top ten. J is TRBJ2-7 and V is TRBV6-1; D may be TRBD2 (5 bases). This receptor was identified in a female patient under 10 years old who had a stem cell transplant for congenital amegakaryocytic thrombocytopenia, so the T cells may come from the graft donor. The specimen was PBMCs, mostly from graft donor cells, collected 180 days after TCRalphabeta/CD19-depleted stem cell transplant. The CDR3, as DNA: TGTGCCAGCAGCCCCCGACGGGGTCCCTACGAGCAGTACTTC. Amino acids: CASSPRRGPYEQYF.